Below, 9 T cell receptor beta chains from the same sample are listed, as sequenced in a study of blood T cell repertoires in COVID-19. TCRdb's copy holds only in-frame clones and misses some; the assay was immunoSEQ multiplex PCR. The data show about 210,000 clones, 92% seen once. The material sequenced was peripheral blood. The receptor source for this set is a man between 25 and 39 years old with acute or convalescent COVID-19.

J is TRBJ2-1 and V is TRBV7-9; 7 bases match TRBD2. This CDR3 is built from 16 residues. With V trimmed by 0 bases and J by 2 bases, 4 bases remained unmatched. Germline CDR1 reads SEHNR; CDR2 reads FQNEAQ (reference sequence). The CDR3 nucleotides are TGTGCCAGCAGCTTAGCACTCGGACTAGCCTACAATGAGCAGTTCTTC. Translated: CASSLALGLAYNEQFF.

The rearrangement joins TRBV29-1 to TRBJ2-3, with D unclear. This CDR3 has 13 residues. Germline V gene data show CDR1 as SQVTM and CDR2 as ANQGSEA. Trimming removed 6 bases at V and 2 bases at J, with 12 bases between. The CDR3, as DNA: TGCAGCGTGCGGCGAACTAACACAGATACGCAGTATTTT. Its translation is CSVRRTNTDTQYF.

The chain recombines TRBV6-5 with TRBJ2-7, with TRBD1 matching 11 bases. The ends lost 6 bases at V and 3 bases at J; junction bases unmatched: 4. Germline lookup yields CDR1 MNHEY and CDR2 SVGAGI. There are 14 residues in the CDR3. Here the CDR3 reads CASRRGQGVYEQYF. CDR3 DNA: TGTGCCAGCAGACGGGGACAGGGGGTCTACGAGCAGTACTTC.

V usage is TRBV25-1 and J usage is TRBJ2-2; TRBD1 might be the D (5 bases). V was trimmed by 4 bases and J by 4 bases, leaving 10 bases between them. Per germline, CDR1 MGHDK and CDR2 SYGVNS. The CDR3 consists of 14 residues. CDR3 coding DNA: TGTGCCAGCAGTGGAGACCAGGGCACCGGGGAGCTGTTTTTT. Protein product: CASSGDQGTGELFF.

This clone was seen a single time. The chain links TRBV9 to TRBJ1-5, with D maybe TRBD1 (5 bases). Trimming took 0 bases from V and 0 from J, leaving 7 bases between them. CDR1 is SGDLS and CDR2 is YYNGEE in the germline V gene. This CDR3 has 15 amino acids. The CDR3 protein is CASSVGQNSNQPQHF. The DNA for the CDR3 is TGTGCCAGCAGCGTAGGACAGAATAGCAATCAGCCCCAGCATTTT. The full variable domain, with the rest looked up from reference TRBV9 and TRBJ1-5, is DSGVTQTPKHLITATGQRVTLRCSPRSGDLSVYWYQQSLDQGLQFLIQYYNGEERAKGNILERFSAQQFPDLHSELNLSSLELGDSALYFCASSVGQNSNQPQHFGDGTRLSIL.

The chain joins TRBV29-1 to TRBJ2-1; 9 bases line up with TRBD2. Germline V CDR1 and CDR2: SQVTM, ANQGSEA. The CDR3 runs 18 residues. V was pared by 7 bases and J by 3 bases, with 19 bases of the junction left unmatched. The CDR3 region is CSGKTSGKTKDHYNEQFF. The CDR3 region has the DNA TGCAGCGGAAAGACTAGCGGCAAAACTAAGGACCACTACAATGAGCAGTTCTTC.

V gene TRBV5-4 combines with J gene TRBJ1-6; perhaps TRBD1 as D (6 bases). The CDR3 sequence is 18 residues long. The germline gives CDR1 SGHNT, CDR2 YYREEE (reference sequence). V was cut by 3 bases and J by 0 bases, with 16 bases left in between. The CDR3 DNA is TGTGCCAGCAGCTCCAGATACAGGGACGGCTCCTATAATTCACCCCTCCACTTT. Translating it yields CASSSRYRDGSYNSPLHF.

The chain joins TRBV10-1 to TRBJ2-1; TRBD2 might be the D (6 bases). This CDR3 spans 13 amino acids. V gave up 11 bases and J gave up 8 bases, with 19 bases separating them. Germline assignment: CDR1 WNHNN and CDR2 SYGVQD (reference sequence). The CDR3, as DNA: TGCGCCTGCCAGGCACGGGGGTTCGATGAGCAGTTCTTC. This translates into CACQARGFDEQFF.

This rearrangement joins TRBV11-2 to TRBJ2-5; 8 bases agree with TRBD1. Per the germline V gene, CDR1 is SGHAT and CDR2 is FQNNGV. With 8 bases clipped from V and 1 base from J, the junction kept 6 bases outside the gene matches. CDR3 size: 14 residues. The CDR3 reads CASQSGGFQETQYF. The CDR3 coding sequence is TGTGCCAGCCAATCAGGGGGCTTCCAAGAGACCCAGTACTTC.